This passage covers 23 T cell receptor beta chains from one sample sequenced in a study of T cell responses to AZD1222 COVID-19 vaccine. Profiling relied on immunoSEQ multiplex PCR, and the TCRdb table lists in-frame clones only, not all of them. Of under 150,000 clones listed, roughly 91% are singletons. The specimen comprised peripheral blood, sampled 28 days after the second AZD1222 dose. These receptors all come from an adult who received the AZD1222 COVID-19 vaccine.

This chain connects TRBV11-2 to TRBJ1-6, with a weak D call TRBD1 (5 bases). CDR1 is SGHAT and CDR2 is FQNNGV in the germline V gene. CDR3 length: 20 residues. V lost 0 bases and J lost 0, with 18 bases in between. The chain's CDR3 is CASSLDRERGSSSYNSPLHF. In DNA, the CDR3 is TGTGCCAGCAGCTTAGATAGGGAGAGGGGTTCTAGCTCCTATAATTCACCCCTCCACTTT.

The CDR3 DNA sequence: TGTGCCAGCAGCTCCCATTTAGTCTATGAGCAGTTCTTC. Protein sequence: CASSSHLVYEQFF. The chain uses TRBV11-2 and TRBJ2-1; D not certain. CDR1 and CDR2 from the germline V gene are SGHAT and FQNNGV. Trimming shortened V by 4 bases and J by 8 bases, and 12 bases separated the two germline ends. The CDR3 extends over 13 amino acids.

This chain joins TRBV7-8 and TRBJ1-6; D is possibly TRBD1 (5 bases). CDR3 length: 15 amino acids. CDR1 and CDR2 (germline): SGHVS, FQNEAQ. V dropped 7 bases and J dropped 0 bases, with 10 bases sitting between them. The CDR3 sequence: CASTNRSSYNSPLHF. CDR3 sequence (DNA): TGTGCCAGCACCAACAGGAGCTCCTATAATTCACCCCTCCACTTT.

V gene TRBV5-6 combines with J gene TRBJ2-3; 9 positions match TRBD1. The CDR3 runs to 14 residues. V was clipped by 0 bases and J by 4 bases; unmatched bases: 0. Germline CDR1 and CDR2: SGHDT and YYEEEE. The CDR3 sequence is CASSLGTGADTQYF. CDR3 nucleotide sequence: TGTGCCAGCAGCTTGGGGACAGGGGCAGATACGCAGTATTTT.

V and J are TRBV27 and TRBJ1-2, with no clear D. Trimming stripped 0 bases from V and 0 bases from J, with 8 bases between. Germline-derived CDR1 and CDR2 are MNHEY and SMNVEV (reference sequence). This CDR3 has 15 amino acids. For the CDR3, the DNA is TGTGCCAGCAGTTTATCTGTGACGGCTAACTATGGCTACACCTTC. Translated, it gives CASSLSVTANYGYTF.

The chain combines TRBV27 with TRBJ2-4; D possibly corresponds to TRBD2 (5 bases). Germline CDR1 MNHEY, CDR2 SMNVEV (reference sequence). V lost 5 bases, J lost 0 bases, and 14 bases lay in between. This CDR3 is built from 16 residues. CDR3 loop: CASSLTGFLAKNIQYF. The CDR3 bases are TGTGCCAGCAGTCTGACGGGGTTTTTAGCCAAAAACATTCAGTACTTC.

CDR3 DNA: TGTGCCAGCAGCTTAGCCCGCCGGACAGGGGGGCGGTACGAGCAGTACTTC. Translated: CASSLARRTGGRYEQYF. The chain has TRBV7-9 and TRBJ2-7; the match to TRBD1 covers 10 bases. This CDR3 spans 17 amino acids. Germline CDR1 SEHNR, CDR2 FQNEAQ (reference sequence). V trimming: 0 bases; J trimming: 4 bases; junction bases outside the gene matches: 9.

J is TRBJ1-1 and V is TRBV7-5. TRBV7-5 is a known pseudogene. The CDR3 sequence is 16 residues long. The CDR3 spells CARSFPGPGTGTEAFF. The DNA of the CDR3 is TGTGCCAGAAGCTTTCCCGGGCCGGGGACGGGGACTGAAGCTTTCTTT.

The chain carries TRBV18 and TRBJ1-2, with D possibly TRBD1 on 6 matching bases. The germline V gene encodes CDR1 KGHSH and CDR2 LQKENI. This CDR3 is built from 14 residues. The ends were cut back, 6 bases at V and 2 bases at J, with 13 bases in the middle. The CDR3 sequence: CASSRIQGNYGYTF. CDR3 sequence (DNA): TGTGCCAGCTCTCGAATACAGGGAAACTATGGCTACACCTTC.

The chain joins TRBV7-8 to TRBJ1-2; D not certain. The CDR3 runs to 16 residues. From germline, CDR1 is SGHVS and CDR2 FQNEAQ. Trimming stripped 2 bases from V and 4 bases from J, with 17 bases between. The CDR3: CASSLLRQASSYGYTF. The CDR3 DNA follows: TGTGCCAGCAGCTTACTGCGGCAGGCGAGTTCCTATGGCTACACCTTC.

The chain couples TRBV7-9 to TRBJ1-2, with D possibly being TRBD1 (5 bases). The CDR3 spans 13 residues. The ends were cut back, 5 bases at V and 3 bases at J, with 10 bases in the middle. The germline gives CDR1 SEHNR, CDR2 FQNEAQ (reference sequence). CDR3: CASSGARDYGYTF. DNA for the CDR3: TGTGCCAGCAGCGGGGCGCGGGACTATGGCTACACCTTC.

The CDR3 nucleotides read TGTGCCAGCATAAGCAGTCACAACTACGAGCAGTACTTC. Translated, it gives CASISSHNYEQYF. The genes are TRBV6-5 and TRBJ2-7, with D unresolved. CDR3 length: 13 residues. Trimming took off 7 bases at V and 3 bases at J, with 13 bases between the two ends. Germline CDR1 is MNHEY and CDR2 is SVGAGI.

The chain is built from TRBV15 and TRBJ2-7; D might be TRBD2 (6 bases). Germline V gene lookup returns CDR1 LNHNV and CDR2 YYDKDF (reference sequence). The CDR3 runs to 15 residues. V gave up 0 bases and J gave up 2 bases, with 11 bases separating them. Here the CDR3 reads CATSRDPGSTYEQYF. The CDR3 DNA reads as TGTGCCACCAGCAGAGATCCCGGGAGCACCTACGAGCAGTACTTC.

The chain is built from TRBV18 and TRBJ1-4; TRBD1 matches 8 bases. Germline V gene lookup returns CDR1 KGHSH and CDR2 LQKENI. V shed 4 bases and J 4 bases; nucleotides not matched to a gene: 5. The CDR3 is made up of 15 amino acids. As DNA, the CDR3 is TGTGCCAGCTCACAACGGACAGGGCTTAATGAAAAACTGTTTTTT. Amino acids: CASSQRTGLNEKLFF.

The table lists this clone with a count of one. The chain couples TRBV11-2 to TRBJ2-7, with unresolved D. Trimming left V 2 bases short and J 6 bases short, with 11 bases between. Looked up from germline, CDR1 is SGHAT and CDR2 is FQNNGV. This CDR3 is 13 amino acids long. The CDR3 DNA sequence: TGTGCCAGCAGCTTAAAAGTCCCTTCCGAGCAGTACTTC. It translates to CASSLKVPSEQYF.

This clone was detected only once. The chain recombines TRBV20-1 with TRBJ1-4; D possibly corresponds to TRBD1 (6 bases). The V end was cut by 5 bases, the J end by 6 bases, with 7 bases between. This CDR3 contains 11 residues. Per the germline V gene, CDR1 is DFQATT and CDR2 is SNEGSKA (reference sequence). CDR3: CSAGTHEKLFF. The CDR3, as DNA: TGCAGTGCTGGGACACATGAAAAACTGTTTTTT.

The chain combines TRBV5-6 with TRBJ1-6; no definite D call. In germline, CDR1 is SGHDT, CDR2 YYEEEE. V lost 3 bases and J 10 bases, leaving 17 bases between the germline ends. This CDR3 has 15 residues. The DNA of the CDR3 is TGTGCCAGCAGCTCTGGCTCCAACAGTGTGTCACCCCTCCACTTT. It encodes CASSSGSNSVSPLHF. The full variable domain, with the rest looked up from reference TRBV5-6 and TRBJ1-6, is DAGVTQSPTHLIKTRGQQVTLRCSPKSGHDTVSWYQQALGQGPQFIFQYYEEEERQRGNFPDRFSGHQFPNYSSELNVNALLLGDSALYLCASSSGSNSVSPLHFGNGTRLTVT.

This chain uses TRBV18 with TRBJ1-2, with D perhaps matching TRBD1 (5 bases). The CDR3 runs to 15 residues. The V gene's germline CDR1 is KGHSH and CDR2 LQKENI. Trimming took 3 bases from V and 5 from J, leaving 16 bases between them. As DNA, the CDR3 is TGTGCCAGCTCACCGCCTGGGGCGCCGGAATATGGCTACACCTTC. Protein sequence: CASSPPGAPEYGYTF.

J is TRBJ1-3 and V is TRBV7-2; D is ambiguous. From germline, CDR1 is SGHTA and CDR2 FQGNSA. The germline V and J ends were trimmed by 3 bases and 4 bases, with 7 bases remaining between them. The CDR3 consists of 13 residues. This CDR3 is CASSLIQGNTIYF. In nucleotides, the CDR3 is TGTGCCAGCAGCTTGATACAGGGAAACACCATATATTTT.

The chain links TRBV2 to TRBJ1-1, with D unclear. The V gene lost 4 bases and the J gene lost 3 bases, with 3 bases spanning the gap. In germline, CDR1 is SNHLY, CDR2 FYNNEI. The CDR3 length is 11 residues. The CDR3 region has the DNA TGTGCCAGCAGTGGGGACACTGAAGCTTTCTTT. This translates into CASSGDTEAFF. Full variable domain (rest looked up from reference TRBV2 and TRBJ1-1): EPEVTQTPSHQVTQMGQEVILRCVPISNHLYFYWYRQILGQKVEFLVSFYNNEISEKSEIFDDQFSVERPDGSNFTLKIRSTKLEDSAMYFCASSGDTEAFFGQGTRLTVV.

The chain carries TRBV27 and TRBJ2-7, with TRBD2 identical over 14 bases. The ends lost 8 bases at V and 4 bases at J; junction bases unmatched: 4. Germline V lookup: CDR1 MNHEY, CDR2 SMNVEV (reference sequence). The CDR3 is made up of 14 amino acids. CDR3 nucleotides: TGTGCCAGCGGGGGACTAGCGGGAGTATACGAGCAGTACTTC. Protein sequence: CASGGLAGVYEQYF.

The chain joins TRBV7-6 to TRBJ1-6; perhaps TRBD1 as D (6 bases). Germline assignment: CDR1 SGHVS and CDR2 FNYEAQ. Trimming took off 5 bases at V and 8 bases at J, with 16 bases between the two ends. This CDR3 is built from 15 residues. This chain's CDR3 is CASSPRHQGYSPLHF. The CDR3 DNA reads TGTGCCAGCAGCCCTCGACACCAGGGGTATTCACCCCTCCACTTT.

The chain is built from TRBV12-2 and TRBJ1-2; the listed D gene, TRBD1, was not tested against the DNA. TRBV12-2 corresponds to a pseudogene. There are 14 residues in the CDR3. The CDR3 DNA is TGTGCAAGTACCTCTCGGGACAGTAACTATGGCTACACCTTC. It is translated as CASTSRDSNYGYTF.